This TCR beta chain was recovered during a study of blood T cell repertoires in COVID-19. The protocol was immunoSEQ multiplex PCR, while the TCRdb copy is restricted to in-frame clones and leaves out a portion. The sample has about 98,000 clones; approximately 72% are singletons. The TCR comes from a man aged 65-85 years with acute or convalescent COVID-19. Source material: peripheral blood.

The CDR3 nucleotides are TGTGCCAGCAGTGCTACAGGGGTACAAAATCAGCCCCAGCATTTT. Amino acids: CASSATGVQNQPQHF. This chain joins TRBV2 and TRBJ1-5; 7 positions match TRBD1. The CDR3 loop spans 15 amino acids. Germline CDR1 is SNHLY and CDR2 is FYNNEI. With V trimmed by 4 bases and J by 4 bases, 7 bases remained unmatched.